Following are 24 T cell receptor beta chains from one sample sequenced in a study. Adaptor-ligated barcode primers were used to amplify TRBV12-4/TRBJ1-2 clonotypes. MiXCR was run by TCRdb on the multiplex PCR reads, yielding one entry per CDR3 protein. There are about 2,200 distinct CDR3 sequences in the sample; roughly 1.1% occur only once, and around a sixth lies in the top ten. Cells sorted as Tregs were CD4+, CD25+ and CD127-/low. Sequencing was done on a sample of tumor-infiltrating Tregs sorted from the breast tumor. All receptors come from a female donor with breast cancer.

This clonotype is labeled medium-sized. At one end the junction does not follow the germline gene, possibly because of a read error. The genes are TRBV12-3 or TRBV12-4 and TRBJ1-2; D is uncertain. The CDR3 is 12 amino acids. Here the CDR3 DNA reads TGTGCCAGCAGTCTAGCGGGGTCCGGCTACACCTTC. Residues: CASSLAGSGYTF.

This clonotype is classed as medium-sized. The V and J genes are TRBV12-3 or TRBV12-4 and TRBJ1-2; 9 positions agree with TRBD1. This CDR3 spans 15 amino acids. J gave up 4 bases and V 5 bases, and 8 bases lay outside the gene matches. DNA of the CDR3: TGTGCCAGCAGTCGAGGGACAGGGCCTACCTATGGCTACACCTTC. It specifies CASSRGTGPTYGYTF.

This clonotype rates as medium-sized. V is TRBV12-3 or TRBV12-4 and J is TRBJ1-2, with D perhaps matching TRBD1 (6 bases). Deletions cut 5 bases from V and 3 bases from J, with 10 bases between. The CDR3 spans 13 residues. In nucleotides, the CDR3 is TGTGCCAGCAGTGAACAGGGTTACTATGGCTACACCTTC. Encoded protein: CASSEQGYYGYTF.

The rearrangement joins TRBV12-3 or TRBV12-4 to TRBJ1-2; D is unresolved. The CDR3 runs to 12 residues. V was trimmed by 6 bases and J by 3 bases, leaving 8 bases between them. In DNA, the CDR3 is TGTGCCAGCAGCGGGTCTGACTATGGCTACACCTTC. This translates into CASSGSDYGYTF.

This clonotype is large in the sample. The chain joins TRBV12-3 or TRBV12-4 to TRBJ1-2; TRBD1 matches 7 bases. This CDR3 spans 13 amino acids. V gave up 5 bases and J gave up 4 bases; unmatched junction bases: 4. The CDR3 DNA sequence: TGTGCCAGCAGTCGGGACAGAAGCTATGGCTACACCTTC. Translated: CASSRDRSYGYTF.

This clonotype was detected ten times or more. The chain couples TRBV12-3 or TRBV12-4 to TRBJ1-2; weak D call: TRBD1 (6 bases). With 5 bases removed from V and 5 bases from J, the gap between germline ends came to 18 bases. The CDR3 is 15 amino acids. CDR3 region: CASSASGTPRYGYTF. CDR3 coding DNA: TGTGCCAGCAGTGCATCCGGGACACCGAGGTATGGCTACACCTTC.

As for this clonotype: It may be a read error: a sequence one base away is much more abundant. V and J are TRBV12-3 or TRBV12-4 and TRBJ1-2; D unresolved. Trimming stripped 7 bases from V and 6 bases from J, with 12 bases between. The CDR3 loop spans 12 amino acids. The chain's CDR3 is CASTAKDDGYTF. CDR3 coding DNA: TGTGCCAGCACCGCTAAGGACGATGGCTACACCTTC.

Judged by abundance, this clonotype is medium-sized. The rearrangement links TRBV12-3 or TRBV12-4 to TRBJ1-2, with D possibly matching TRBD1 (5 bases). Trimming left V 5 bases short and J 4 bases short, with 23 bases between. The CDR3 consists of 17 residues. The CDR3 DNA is TGTGCCAGCAGTCCCTCACGGACAAGCACGCGGAGCTATGGCTACACCTTC. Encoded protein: CASSPSRTSTRSYGYTF.

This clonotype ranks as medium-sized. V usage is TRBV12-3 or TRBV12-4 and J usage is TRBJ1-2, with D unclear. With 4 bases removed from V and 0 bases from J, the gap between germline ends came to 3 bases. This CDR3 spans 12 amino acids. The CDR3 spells CASSSSNYGYTF. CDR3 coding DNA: TGTGCCAGCAGTTCCTCTAACTATGGCTACACCTTC.

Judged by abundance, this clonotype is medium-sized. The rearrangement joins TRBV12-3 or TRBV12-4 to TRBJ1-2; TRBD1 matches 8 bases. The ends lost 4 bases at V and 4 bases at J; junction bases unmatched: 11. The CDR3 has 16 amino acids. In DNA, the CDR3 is TGTGCCAGCAGTTCCGACAGGGGCCCAAGGAGCTATGGCTACACCTTC. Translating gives CASSSDRGPRSYGYTF.

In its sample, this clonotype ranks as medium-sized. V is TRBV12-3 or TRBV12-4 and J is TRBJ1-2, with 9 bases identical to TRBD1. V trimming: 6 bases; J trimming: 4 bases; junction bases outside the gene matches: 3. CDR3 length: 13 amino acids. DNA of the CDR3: TGTGCCAGCAGACCGGGACAGGGCTATGGCTACACCTTC. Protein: CASRPGQGYGYTF.

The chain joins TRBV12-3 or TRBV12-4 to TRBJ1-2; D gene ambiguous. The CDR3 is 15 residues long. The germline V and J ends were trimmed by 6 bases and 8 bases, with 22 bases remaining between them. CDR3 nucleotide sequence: TGTGCCAGCAGCCCGTCGGGTTCAGGAGTGCGAGGCTACACCTTC. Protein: CASSPSGSGVRGYTF.

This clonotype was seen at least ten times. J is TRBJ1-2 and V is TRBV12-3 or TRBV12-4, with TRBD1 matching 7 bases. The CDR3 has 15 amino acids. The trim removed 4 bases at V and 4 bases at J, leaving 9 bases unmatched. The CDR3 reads CASSSHPTGIYGYTF. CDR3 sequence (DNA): TGTGCCAGCAGTTCTCACCCGACAGGGATCTATGGCTACACCTTC.

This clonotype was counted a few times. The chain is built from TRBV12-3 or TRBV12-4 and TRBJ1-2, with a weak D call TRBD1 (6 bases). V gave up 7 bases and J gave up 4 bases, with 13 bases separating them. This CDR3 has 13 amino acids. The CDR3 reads CASTIQGTYGYTF. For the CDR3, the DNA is TGTGCCAGCACCATACAGGGCACCTATGGCTACACCTTC.

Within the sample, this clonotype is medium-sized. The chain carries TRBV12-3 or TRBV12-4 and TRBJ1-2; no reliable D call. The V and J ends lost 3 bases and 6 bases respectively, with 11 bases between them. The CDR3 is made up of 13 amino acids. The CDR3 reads CASSLFGFDGYTF. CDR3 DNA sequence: TGTGCCAGCAGTTTGTTTGGGTTCGATGGCTACACCTTC.

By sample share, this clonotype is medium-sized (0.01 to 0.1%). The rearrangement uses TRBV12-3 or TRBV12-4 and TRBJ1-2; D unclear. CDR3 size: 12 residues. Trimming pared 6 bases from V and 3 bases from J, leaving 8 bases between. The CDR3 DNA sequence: TGTGCCAGCAGCACGAACCACTATGGCTACACCTTC. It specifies CASSTNHYGYTF.

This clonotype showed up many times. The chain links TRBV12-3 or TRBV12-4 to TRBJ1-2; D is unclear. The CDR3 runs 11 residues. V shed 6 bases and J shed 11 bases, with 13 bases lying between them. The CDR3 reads CASSTEGGYTF. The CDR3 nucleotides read TGTGCCAGCAGCACCGAGGGCGGTTACACCTTC.

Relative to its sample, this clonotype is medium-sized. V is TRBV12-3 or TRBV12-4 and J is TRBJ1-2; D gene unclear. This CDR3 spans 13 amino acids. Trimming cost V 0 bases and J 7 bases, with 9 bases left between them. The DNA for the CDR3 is TGTGCCAGCAGTTTAGCTGGGCAGTTTGGCTACACCTTC. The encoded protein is CASSLAGQFGYTF.

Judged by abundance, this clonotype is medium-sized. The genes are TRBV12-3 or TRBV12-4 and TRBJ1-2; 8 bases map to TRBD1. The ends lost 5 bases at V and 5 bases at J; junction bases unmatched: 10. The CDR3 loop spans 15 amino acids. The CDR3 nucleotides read TGTGCCAGCAGTCTCTCCGGACAGGGTGGATATGGCTACACCTTC. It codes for CASSLSGQGGYGYTF.

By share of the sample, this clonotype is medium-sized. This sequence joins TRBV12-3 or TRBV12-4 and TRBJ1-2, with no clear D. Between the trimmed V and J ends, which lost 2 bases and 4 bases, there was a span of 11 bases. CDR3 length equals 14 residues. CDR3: CASSLSSGPYGYTF. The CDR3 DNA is TGTGCCAGCAGTTTATCGTCAGGTCCCTATGGCTACACCTTC.

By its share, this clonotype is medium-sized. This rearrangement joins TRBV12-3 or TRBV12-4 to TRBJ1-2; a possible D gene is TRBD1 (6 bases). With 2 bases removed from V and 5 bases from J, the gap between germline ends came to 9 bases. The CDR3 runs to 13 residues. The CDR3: CASSLKQGYGYTF. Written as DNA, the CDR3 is TGTGCCAGCAGTTTAAAACAGGGTTATGGCTACACCTTC.

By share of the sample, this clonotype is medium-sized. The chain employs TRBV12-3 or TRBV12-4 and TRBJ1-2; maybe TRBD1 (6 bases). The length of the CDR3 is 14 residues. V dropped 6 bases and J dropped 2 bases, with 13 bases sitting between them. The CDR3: CASRAGHRNYGYTF. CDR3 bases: TGTGCCAGCAGGGCGGGACACCGCAACTATGGCTACACCTTC.

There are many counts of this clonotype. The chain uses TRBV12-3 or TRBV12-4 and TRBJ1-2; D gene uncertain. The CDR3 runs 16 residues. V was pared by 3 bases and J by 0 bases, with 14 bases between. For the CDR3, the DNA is TGTGCCAGCAGTTTGAGTCAGATCCTAGCTAACTATGGCTACACCTTC. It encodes CASSLSQILANYGYTF.

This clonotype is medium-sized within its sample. The CDR3: CASSSGRLGYGYTF. The CDR3 DNA follows: TGTGCCAGCAGTTCGGGCAGGCTGGGCTATGGCTACACCTTC. The rearrangement joins TRBV12-3 or TRBV12-4 to TRBJ1-2; D gene unclear. There are 14 residues in the CDR3. Trimming pared 4 bases from V and 4 bases from J, leaving 13 bases between.